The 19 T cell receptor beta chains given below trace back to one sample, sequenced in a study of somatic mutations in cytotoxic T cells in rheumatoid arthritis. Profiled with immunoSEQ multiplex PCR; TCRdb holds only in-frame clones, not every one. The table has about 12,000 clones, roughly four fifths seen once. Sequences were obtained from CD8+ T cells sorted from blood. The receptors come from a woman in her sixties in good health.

As DNA, the CDR3 is TGTGCCAGCAGCTTCCCACGGGACAGGGACAATGAGCAGTTCTTC. Its protein is CASSFPRDRDNEQFF. The chain joins TRBV11-1 to TRBJ2-1; 9 bases map to TRBD1. This CDR3 comprises 15 residues. Trimming cost V 3 bases and J 5 bases; bases outside gene matches: 5. Germline CDR1 and CDR2: SGHAT and FQDESV (reference sequence).

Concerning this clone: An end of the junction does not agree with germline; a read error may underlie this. CDR3 bases: TGTGCCATCAGCCGACCCCACAGGGGCGAAGCTCTCTTC. Protein: CAISRPHRGEALF. V usage is TRBV10-3 and J usage is TRBJ1-1, with 7 positions matching TRBD1. CDR1 is ENHRY and CDR2 is SYGVKD in the germline V gene. The CDR3 totals 13 residues.

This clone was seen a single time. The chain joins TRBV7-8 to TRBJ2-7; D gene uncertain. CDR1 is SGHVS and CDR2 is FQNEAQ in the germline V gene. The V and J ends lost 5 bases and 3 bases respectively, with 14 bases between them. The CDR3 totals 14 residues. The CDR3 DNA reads TGTGCCAGCAGCCCCGACACCCCTGGCTACGAGCAGTACTTC. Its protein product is CASSPDTPGYEQYF.

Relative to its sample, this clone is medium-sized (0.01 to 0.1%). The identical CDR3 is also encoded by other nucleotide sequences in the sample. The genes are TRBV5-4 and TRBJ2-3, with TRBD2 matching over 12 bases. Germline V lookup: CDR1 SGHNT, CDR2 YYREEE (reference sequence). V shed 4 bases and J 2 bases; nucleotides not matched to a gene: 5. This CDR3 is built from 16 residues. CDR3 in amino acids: CASSPLAGGATDTQYF. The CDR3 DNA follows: TGTGCCAGCAGCCCACTAGCGGGGGGCGCCACAGATACGCAGTATTTT.

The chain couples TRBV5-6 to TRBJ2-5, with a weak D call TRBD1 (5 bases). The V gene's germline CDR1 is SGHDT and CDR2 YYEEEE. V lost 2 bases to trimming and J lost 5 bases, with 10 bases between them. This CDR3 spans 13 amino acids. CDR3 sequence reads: CASSLAGRETQYF. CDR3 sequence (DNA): TGTGCCAGCAGCTTAGCAGGGCGGGAGACCCAGTACTTC. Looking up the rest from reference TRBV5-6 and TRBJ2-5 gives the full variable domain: DAGVTQSPTHLIKTRGQQVTLRCSPKSGHDTVSWYQQALGQGPQFIFQYYEEEERQRGNFPDRFSGHQFPNYSSELNVNALLLGDSALYLCASSLAGRETQYFGPGTRLLVL.

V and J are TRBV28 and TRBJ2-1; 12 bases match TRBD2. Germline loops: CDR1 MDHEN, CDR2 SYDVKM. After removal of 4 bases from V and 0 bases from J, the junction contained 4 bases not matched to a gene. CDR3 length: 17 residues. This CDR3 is CASSSLLAGGSYNEQFF. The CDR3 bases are TGTGCCAGCAGTTCCTTACTAGCGGGGGGCTCCTACAATGAGCAGTTCTTC.

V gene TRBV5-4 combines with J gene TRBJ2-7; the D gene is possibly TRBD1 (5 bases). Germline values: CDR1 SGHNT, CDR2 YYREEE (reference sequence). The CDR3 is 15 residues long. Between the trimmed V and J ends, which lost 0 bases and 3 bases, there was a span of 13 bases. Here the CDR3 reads CASSLGRAPNYEQYF. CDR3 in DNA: TGTGCCAGCAGCTTGGGCAGGGCGCCAAACTACGAGCAGTACTTC.

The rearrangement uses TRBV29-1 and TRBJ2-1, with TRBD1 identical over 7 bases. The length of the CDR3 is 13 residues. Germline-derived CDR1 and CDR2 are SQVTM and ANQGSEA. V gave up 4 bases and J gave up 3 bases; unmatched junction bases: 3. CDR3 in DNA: TGCAGCGTTGTTCAGGGGGACTACAATGAGCAGTTCTTC. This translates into CSVVQGDYNEQFF.

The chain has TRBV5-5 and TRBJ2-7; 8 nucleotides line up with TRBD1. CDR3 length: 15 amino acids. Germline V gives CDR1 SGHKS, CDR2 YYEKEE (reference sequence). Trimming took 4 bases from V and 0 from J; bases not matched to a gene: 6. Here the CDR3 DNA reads TGTGCCAGCAGCCCGGACAGGGAAATCTCCTACGAGCAGTACGTC. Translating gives CASSPDREISYEQYV.

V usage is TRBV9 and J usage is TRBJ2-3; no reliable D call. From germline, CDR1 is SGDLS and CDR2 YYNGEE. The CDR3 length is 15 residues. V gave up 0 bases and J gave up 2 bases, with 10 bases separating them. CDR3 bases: TGTGCCAGCAGCGTAGCTGGTACAGCCACAGATACGCAGTATTTT. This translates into CASSVAGTATDTQYF.

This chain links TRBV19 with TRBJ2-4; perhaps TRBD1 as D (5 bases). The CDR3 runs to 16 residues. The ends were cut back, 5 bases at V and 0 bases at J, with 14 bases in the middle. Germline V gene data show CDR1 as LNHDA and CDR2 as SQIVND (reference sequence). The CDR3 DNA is TGTGCCAGTAGTCAGGTCAGGGTCGGAGCCAAAAACATTCAGTACTTC. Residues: CASSQVRVGAKNIQYF.

The CDR3 coding sequence is TGTGCCAGCAGTTTTGTGACTAGCGGGGGGCCAGATACGCAGTATTTT. Its protein product is CASSFVTSGGPDTQYF. The chain has TRBV27 and TRBJ2-3; 13 bases align to TRBD2. Trimming cost V 3 bases and J 4 bases; bases outside gene matches: 4. Germline CDR1 is MNHEY and CDR2 is SMNVEV (reference sequence). The CDR3 sequence is 16 residues long.

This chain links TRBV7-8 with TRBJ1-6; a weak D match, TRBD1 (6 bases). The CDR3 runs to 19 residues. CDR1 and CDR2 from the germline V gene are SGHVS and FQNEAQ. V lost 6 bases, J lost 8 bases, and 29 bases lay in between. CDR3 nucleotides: TGTGCCAGCAGAGATTTCCGGGACAAGGGTTCTATCGGGGATTCACCCCTCCACTTT. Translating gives CASRDFRDKGSIGDSPLHF.

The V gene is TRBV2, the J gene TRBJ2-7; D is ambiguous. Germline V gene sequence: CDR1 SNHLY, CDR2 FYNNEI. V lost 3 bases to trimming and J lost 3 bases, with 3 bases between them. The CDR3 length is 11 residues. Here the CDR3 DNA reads TGTGCCAGCAGTGACATCTACGAGCAGTACTTC. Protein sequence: CASSDIYEQYF.

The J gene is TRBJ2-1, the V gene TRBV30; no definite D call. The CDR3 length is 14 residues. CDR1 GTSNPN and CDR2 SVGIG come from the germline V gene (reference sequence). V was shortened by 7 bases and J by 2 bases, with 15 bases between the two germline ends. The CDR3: CASTLWNTYNEQFF. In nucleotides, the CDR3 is TGTGCCTCGACTTTATGGAACACCTACAATGAGCAGTTCTTC. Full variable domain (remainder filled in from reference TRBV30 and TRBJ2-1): SQTIHQWPATLVQPVGSPLSLECTVEGTSNPNLYWYRQAAGRGLQLLFYSVGIGQISSEVPQNLSASRPQDRQFILSSKKLLLSDSGFYLCASTLWNTYNEQFFGPGTRLTVL.

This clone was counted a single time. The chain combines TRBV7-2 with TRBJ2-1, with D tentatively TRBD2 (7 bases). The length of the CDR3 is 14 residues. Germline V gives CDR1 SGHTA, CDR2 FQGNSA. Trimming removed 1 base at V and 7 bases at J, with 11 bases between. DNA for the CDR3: TGTGCCAGCAGCTTAGGCGGGGGCCAGAATGAGCAGTTCTTC. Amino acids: CASSLGGGQNEQFF. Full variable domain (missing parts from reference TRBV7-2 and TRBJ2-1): GAGVSQSPSNKVTEKGKDVELRCDPISGHTALYWYRQSLGQGLEFLIYFQGNSAPDKSGLPSDRFSAERTGGSVSTLTIQRTQQEDSAVYLCASSLGGGQNEQFFGPGTRLTVL.

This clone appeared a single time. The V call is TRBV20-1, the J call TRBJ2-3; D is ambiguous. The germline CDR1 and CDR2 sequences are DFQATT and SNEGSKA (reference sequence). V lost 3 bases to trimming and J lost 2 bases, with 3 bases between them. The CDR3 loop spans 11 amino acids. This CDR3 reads CSASFTDTQYF. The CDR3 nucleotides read TGCAGTGCTAGCTTCACAGATACGCAGTATTTT.

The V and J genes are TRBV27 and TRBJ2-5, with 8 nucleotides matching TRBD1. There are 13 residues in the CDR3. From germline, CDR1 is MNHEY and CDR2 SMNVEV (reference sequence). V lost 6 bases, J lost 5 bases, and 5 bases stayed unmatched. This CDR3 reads CASRAGGYETQYF. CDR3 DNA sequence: TGTGCCAGCAGAGCAGGGGGCTATGAGACCCAGTACTTC.

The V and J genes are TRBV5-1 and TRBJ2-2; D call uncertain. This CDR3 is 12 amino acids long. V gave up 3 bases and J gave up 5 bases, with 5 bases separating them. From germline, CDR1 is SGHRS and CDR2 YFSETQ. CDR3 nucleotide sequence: TGCGCCAGCAGCTCCACAACCGGGGAGCTGTTTTTT. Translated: CASSSTTGELFF.